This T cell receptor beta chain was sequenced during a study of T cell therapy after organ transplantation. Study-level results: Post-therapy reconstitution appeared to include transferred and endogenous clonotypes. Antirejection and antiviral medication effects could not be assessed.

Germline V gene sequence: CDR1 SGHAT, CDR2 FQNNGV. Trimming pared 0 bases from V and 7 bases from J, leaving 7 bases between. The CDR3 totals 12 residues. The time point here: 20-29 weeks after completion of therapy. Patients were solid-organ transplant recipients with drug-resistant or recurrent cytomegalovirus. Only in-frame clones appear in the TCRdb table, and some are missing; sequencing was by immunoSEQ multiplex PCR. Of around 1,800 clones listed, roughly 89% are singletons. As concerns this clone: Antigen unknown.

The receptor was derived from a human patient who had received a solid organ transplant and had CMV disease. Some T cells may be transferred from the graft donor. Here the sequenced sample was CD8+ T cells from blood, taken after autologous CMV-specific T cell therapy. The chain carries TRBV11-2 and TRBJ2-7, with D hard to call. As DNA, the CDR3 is TGTGCCAGCAGCTTAGATCGCTGGGAGCAGTACTTC. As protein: CASSLDRWEQYF.